These 18 T cell receptor beta chains originate from one sample sequenced in a study of blood T cells in healthy people across ages. For the second PCR, which ran for about 7 to 11 cycles, a sample-barcoded 5' primer and a J-beta primer mix were used. One entry per CDR3 protein, called by TCRdb with MiXCR from the 5' RACE reads. Of approximately 830,000 distinct CDR3 sequences in the sample, approximately 67% were seen once. The sequenced sample was blood. The origin of the receptors is a man aged 25-40 years in good health.

As to this clonotype: One end of the junction varies from germline; a read error may be responsible. The chain couples TRBV7-3 to TRBJ2-1, with 13 nucleotides matching TRBD2. The CDR3 is 15 residues long. The germline CDR1 and CDR2 sequences are SGHTA and FQGTGA. CDR3 loop: CASSVGTSGDNGQFF. Written as DNA, the CDR3 is TGTGCCAGCAGCGTTGGGACTAGCGGGGATAATGGGCAGTTCTTC.

This chain uses TRBV7-3 with TRBJ2-7; no definite D call. The CDR3 extends over 17 amino acids. Germline V CDR1 and CDR2: SGHTA, FQGTGA. V lost 1 base and J lost 1, with 17 bases in between. DNA for the CDR3: TGTGCCAGCAGCTTAAATGGGGATTCCATACTATCCTACGAGCAGTACTTC. Its translation: CASSLNGDSILSYEQYF. The entire variable domain, with the rest obtained from reference TRBV7-3 and TRBJ2-7, is as follows: GAGVSQTPSNKVTEKGKYVELRCDPISGHTALYWYRQSLGQGPEFLIYFQGTGAADDSGLPNDRFFAVRPEGSVSTLKIQRTERGDSAVYLCASSLNGDSILSYEQYFGPGTRLTVT.

This rearrangement joins TRBV15 to TRBJ2-1; D gene uncertain. The CDR3 is made up of 16 amino acids. V dropped 5 bases and J dropped 3 bases, with 17 bases sitting between them. Germline CDR1 LNHNV, CDR2 YYDKDF (reference sequence). The CDR3, as DNA: TGTGCCACCAGCCAGACGGTCTCGATCGGCTACAATGAGCAGTTCTTC. Its protein product is CATSQTVSIGYNEQFF.

This chain uses TRBV5-1 with TRBJ2-5, with D possibly being TRBD1 (6 bases). The tail of the sequence fits TRBJ2-7 better, so the J call may be wrong. Germline V gives CDR1 SGHRS, CDR2 YFSETQ. The CDR3 spans 13 residues. CDR3 protein: CASSSLGHYEQYF. The DNA of the CDR3 is TGCGCCAGCAGCTCCCTGGGACACTACGAGCAGTACTTC.

The chain combines TRBV30 with TRBJ2-4, with D perhaps matching TRBD1 or TRBD2 (6 bases each). The J call may be incorrect, as the DNA end agrees better with TRBJ2-7. The V gene's germline CDR1 is GTSNPN and CDR2 SVGIG (reference sequence). This CDR3 has 13 amino acids. CDR3 nucleotides: TGTGCCTGGAGTGTAGGGGGGAGTAACGAGCAGTACTTC. Translating it yields CAWSVGGSNEQYF.

This clonotype was observed once. V usage is TRBV29-1 and J usage is TRBJ2-2; 8 nucleotides agree with TRBD1. CDR3 length equals 14 residues. Trimming at V came to 7 bases and at J to 0 bases, leaving 4 bases not matched to a gene. From germline, CDR1 is SQVTM and CDR2 ANQGSEA. The CDR3 loop is CSGGQGSNTGELFF. The CDR3 bases are TGCAGCGGAGGACAGGGCTCGAACACCGGGGAGCTGTTTTTT.

The chain employs TRBV20-1 and TRBJ2-7, with D possibly matching TRBD1 (6 bases). CDR1 and CDR2 from the germline V gene are DFQATT and SNEGSKA (reference sequence). This CDR3 spans 15 amino acids. Trimming shortened V by 0 bases and J by 2 bases, and 14 bases separated the two germline ends. DNA for the CDR3: TGCAGTGCTAGAGAAGGGGAGACAGGTACCTACGAGCAGTACTTC. Translated, it gives CSAREGETGTYEQYF.

This clonotype was seen only once. The CDR3 sequence is CASSASETGKWSTGELFF. The CDR3 nucleotides are TGTGCCAGCAGCGCCTCCGAGACAGGGAAATGGTCCACCGGGGAGCTGTTTTTT. The chain combines TRBV7-3 with TRBJ2-2; TRBD1 matches at 7 bases. V gave up 5 bases and J gave up 4 bases; unmatched junction bases: 16. Germline lookup yields CDR1 SGHTA and CDR2 FQGTGA. The CDR3 runs 18 residues.

Only one count was recorded for this clonotype. The V gene is TRBV10-3, the J gene TRBJ2-5; D may be TRBD2 (6 bases). Germline loops: CDR1 ENHRY, CDR2 SYGVKD. The CDR3 has 12 amino acids. V was shortened by 10 bases and J by 1 base, with 10 bases between the two germline ends. This chain's CDR3 is CATGTFQETQYF. The CDR3 region has the DNA TGTGCCACCGGGACTTTCCAAGAGACCCAGTACTTC.

The CDR3, as DNA: TGTGCCAGCAGCCCGGGGGGACTAGCGGGGACCTACGAGCAGTACTTC. Its translation is CASSPGGLAGTYEQYF. This chain links TRBV7-9 with TRBJ2-5; 13 nucleotides align to TRBD2. The J call may be incorrect, as the DNA end agrees better with TRBJ2-7. The CDR3 has 16 amino acids. The germline gives CDR1 SEHNR, CDR2 FQNEAQ (reference sequence).

This clonotype came up a few times. The rearrangement links TRBV5-1 to TRBJ2-1; 10 bases align to TRBD2. Germline assignment: CDR1 SGHRS and CDR2 YFSETQ. This CDR3 has 15 residues. The V gene end was trimmed by 2 bases and the J gene end by 3 bases; junction bases not matched to a gene: 2. Here the CDR3 reads CASSFLAGDYNEQFF. CDR3 bases: TGCGCCAGCAGCTTTCTAGCGGGGGACTACAATGAGCAGTTCTTC.

V is TRBV6-2 or TRBV6-3 and J is TRBJ2-1; no firm D call. In germline, CDR1 is MNHEY, CDR2 SVGEGT. V dropped 5 bases and J dropped 8 bases, with 10 bases sitting between them. The CDR3 runs to 12 residues. CDR3 in amino acids: CASSPGLDEQFF. The CDR3 DNA sequence: TGTGCCAGCAGTCCGGGTCTCGATGAGCAGTTCTTC.

This clonotype has more than one count but fewer than ten. The J gene is TRBJ2-3, the V gene TRBV4-3; unclear D gene. Deletions cut 2 bases from V and 1 base from J, with 4 bases between. This CDR3 contains 13 residues. Germline V gene lookup returns CDR1 LGHNA and CDR2 YSLEER. The CDR3 is CASSQQRTDTQYF. In DNA, the CDR3 is TGCGCCAGCAGCCAACAACGCACAGATACGCAGTATTTT.

The chain has TRBV5-1 and TRBJ2-2; no definite D call. This CDR3 comprises 13 residues. V gave up 2 bases and J gave up 7 bases, with 9 bases separating them. Germline CDR1 SGHRS, CDR2 YFSETQ. The CDR3 loop is CASSFLFLGELFF. CDR3 bases: TGCGCCAGCAGCTTTCTCTTCCTCGGGGAGCTGTTTTTT.

This clonotype was detected only a few times. The V call is TRBV20-1, the J call TRBJ2-5, with unresolved D. The CDR3 runs 11 residues. The germline V and J ends were trimmed by 3 bases and 4 bases, with 6 bases remaining between them. Germline values: CDR1 DFQATT, CDR2 SNEGSKA (reference sequence). DNA of the CDR3: TGCAGTGCTAGTACCAGAGAGACCCAGTACTTC. It yields the protein CSASTRETQYF.

Only a few counts were recorded for this clonotype. The V gene is TRBV10-3, the J gene TRBJ2-1; a possible D gene is TRBD2 (7 bases). Germline CDR1 and CDR2: ENHRY and SYGVKD. This CDR3 has 14 amino acids. Trimming shortened V by 7 bases and J by 5 bases, and 15 bases separated the two germline ends. The CDR3 here is CAITAVGGHNEQFF. The CDR3 bases are TGTGCCATCACTGCGGTCGGGGGGCACAATGAGCAGTTCTTC.

This clonotype appeared a single time. The chain links TRBV6-5 to TRBJ2-7; the D gene is possibly TRBD1 (5 bases). In germline, CDR1 is MNHEY, CDR2 SVGAGI. The CDR3 loop spans 14 amino acids. Trimming took 8 bases from V and 0 from J, leaving 14 bases between them. CDR3 residues: CASSPKGNSYEQYF. The CDR3 coding sequence is TGTGCCAGCTCTCCCAAGGGGAACTCCTACGAGCAGTACTTC.

The genes are TRBV15 and TRBJ1-4, with 11 bases matching TRBD1. This CDR3 spans 15 amino acids. The junction had 2 bases not matched to a gene; V was cut back by 1 base and J by 7 bases. Per the germline V gene, CDR1 is LNHNV and CDR2 is YYDKDF (reference sequence). The CDR3 sequence is CATSRGGTGGEKLFF. The DNA for the CDR3 is TGTGCCACCAGCAGAGGAGGGACAGGGGGTGAAAAACTGTTTTTT. The full variable domain, rest sourced from reference TRBV15 and TRBJ1-4, is DAMVIQNPRYQVTQFGKPVTLSCSQTLNHNVMYWYQQKSSQAPKLLFHYYDKDFNNEADTPDNFQSRRPNTSFCFLDIRSPGLGDTAMYLCATSRGGTGGEKLFFGSGTQLSVL.